These T cell receptor beta chains were read from a single sample in a study of immune reconstitution after stem cell transplant in scleroderma. TCRdb ran MiXCR on the RT-PCR reads and lists one entry per CDR3 protein. Of about 3,900 distinct CDR3 sequences in the sample, roughly 5.9% were seen once. Collection of the sample occurred before or after autologous hematopoietic stem cell transplantation (not recorded which). The receptors come from a female donor with systemic sclerosis. Each CDR3 is given with its conserved first and last residue. A D gene is named only where the DNA matches it firmly. Size is stated for part of the rows, as once, few or many counts, or as a class when the clone is expanded.

j_gene: TRBJ1-1
v_gene: TRBV11-2
abundance: medium-sized
d_gene: -
CDR3nt: TGTGCCAGCAGCTTTTTGGGGGTGGGCACTGAAGCTTTCTTT
CDR3aa: CASSFLGVGTEAFF

j_gene: TRBJ2-1
v_gene: TRBV18
abundance: medium-sized
d_gene: TRBD2
CDR3nt: TGTGCCAGCTCACCAGGACTAGCGGGATCTTACAATGAGCAGTTCTTC
CDR3aa: CASSPGLAGSYNEQFF

j_gene: TRBJ1-1
v_gene: TRBV20-1
abundance: medium-sized
d_gene: -
CDR3nt: TGCAGTGCCGAAGATAGTGAACCTAACACTGAAGCTTTCTTT
CDR3aa: CSAEDSEPNTEAFF

j_gene: TRBJ1-6
v_gene: TRBV5-1
abundance: medium-sized
d_gene: -
CDR3nt: TGCGCCAGCAGCTTGGGACAGCCGAGTGTAGATTCACCCCTCCACTTT
CDR3aa: CASSLGQPSVDSPLHF

j_gene: TRBJ1-3
v_gene: TRBV7-2
abundance: medium-sized
d_gene: -
CDR3nt: TGTGCCAGCAGCTTAGATTTGGGGGGTCGCTCTGGAAACACCATATATTTT
CDR3aa: CASSLDLGGRSGNTIYF

j_gene: TRBJ2-3
v_gene: TRBV10-3
abundance: medium-sized
d_gene: TRBD2
CDR3nt: TGTGCCATCAGGGCGGGAGGTAGCACAGATACGCAGTATTTT
CDR3aa: CAIRAGGSTDTQYF

j_gene: TRBJ2-7
v_gene: TRBV20-1
abundance: medium-sized
d_gene: -
CDR3nt: TGCAGTGCTATCCCTTACGGATCGGGCACCTACGAGCAGTACTTC
CDR3aa: CSAIPYGSGTYEQYF

j_gene: TRBJ2-7
v_gene: TRBV19
abundance: few
d_gene: -
CDR3nt: TGTGCCAGCTCCATGGGGTGGAGGTACGAGCAGTACTTC
CDR3aa: CASSMGWRYEQYF

j_gene: TRBJ2-1
v_gene: TRBV21-1
abundance: medium-sized
d_gene: -
CDR3nt: TGTGCCAGCAGCAGAAAACGGGGGCCCTCCTACAATGAGCAGTTCTTC
CDR3aa: CASSRKRGPSYNEQFF

j_gene: TRBJ2-2
v_gene: TRBV19
abundance: medium-sized
d_gene: -
CDR3nt: TGTGCCAGTAGTACGGAATACACCGGGGAGCTGTTTTTT
CDR3aa: CASSTEYTGELFF

j_gene: TRBJ2-5
v_gene: TRBV14
abundance: medium-sized
d_gene: -
CDR3nt: TGTGCCAGCAGCCAACTTGTAAGGGGGGAGACCCAGTACTTC
CDR3aa: CASSQLVRGETQYF

j_gene: TRBJ2-3
v_gene: TRBV5-1
abundance: medium-sized
d_gene: -
CDR3nt: TGCGCCAGCAGCTGGACGGGACACAACACAGATACGCAGTATTTT
CDR3aa: CASSWTGHNTDTQYF

j_gene: TRBJ2-4
v_gene: TRBV20-1
abundance: medium-sized
d_gene: TRBD2
CDR3nt: TGCAGTGCTTCCGGGACTAGCGGGATCGGACGAAACATTCAGTACTTC
CDR3aa: CSASGTSGIGRNIQYF

j_gene: TRBJ2-1
v_gene: TRBV20-1
abundance: -
d_gene: -
CDR3nt: TGCAGTGCTAGATCGGAGACTAGACCCAATGAGCAGTTCTTC
CDR3aa: CSARSETRPNEQFF

j_gene: TRBJ2-6
v_gene: TRBV5-1
abundance: medium-sized
d_gene: -
CDR3nt: TGCGCCAGCAGCTTCCCACTCAGGGGCAGCTCTGGGGCCAACGTCCTGACTTTC
CDR3aa: CASSFPLRGSSGANVLTF

j_gene: TRBJ1-1
v_gene: TRBV5-1
abundance: medium-sized
d_gene: -
CDR3nt: TGCGCCAGCAGCTTGGGGGCGACAGAAGCTTTCTTT
CDR3aa: CASSLGATEAFF

j_gene: TRBJ2-3
v_gene: TRBV5-1
abundance: medium-sized
d_gene: -
CDR3nt: TGCGCCAGCAGCTTGGGGGGGCGCGCAGATACGCAGTATTTT
CDR3aa: CASSLGGRADTQYF

j_gene: TRBJ2-7
v_gene: TRBV20-1
abundance: medium-sized
d_gene: TRBD1
CDR3nt: TGCAGTTCCCTTAGGGGGCCTGTCGAGGAGCAGTACTTC
CDR3aa: CSSLRGPVEEQYF

j_gene: TRBJ2-7
v_gene: TRBV20-1
abundance: few
d_gene: TRBD2
CDR3nt: TGCAGTGCTTTTAGCGGGGGACGCTCCTACGAGCAGTACTTC
CDR3aa: CSAFSGGRSYEQYF

j_gene: TRBJ1-1
v_gene: TRBV18
abundance: medium-sized
d_gene: -
CDR3nt: TGTGCCAGCTCATTGGGGAAGAACACTGAAGCTTTCTTT
CDR3aa: CASSLGKNTEAFF

j_gene: TRBJ2-5
v_gene: TRBV12-5
abundance: medium-sized
d_gene: -
CDR3nt: TGTGCTAGTGGTTTGGACCCGGTGGGTAGGGAGACCCAGTACTTC
CDR3aa: CASGLDPVGRETQYF

j_gene: TRBJ2-2
v_gene: TRBV29-1
abundance: medium-sized
d_gene: -
CDR3nt: TGCAGCGTTCAGCAGAACACCGGGGAGCTGTTTTTT
CDR3aa: CSVQQNTGELFF

j_gene: TRBJ1-5
v_gene: TRBV3-1
abundance: medium-sized
d_gene: -
CDR3nt: TGTGCCAGCAGCCAAGAATGGTTACGGCAGCCCCAGCATTTT
CDR3aa: CASSQEWLRQPQHF

j_gene: TRBJ1-5
v_gene: TRBV7-9
abundance: medium-sized
d_gene: -
CDR3nt: TGTGCCAGCATGTCCTCGACGAGGGGCAATCAGCCCCAGCATTTT
CDR3aa: CASMSSTRGNQPQHF

j_gene: TRBJ1-5
v_gene: TRBV24-1
abundance: medium-sized
d_gene: -
CDR3nt: TGTGCCACCAGTGACCGCGGACATACCCACAATCATCCCCAGCATTTT
CDR3aa: CATSDRGHTHNHPQHF

j_gene: TRBJ2-7
v_gene: TRBV29-1
abundance: medium-sized
d_gene: -
CDR3nt: TGCAGCGGCAAGGGGCCCTCAGAGTCCGAGCAGTACTTC
CDR3aa: CSGKGPSESEQYF

j_gene: TRBJ2-5
v_gene: TRBV20-1
abundance: -
d_gene: TRBD1
CDR3nt: TGCAGTGCTAGTGTTACAGGGGACCAAGAGACCCAGTACTTC
CDR3aa: CSASVTGDQETQYF

j_gene: TRBJ1-1
v_gene: TRBV5-1
abundance: medium-sized
d_gene: -
CDR3nt: TGCGCCAGCAGCTCGGGGACGCTGAACACTGAAGCTTTCTTT
CDR3aa: CASSSGTLNTEAFF

j_gene: TRBJ1-2
v_gene: TRBV5-1
abundance: medium-sized
d_gene: -
CDR3nt: TGCGCCAGCAGCTTGGGACAGGCCGGCAACCCTAACTATGGCTACACCTTC
CDR3aa: CASSLGQAGNPNYGYTF

j_gene: TRBJ1-1
v_gene: TRBV6-1
abundance: few
d_gene: -
CDR3nt: TGTGCCAGCAGGGGATGGCCCGAACATAAACAGGGCTTGAACACTGAAGCTTTCTTT
CDR3aa: CASRGWPEHKQGLNTEAFF

j_gene: TRBJ1-2
v_gene: TRBV7-6
abundance: -
d_gene: TRBD1
CDR3nt: TGTGCCAGCAGCTTAGAGGAGACAGGGAGTCTTGGCTACACCTTC
CDR3aa: CASSLEETGSLGYTF

j_gene: TRBJ2-2
v_gene: TRBV7-7
abundance: medium-sized
d_gene: TRBD2
CDR3nt: TGTGCCAGCAGCTTCAGTTTTGAGGCACGTCTAGCGGCCGGGGAGCTGTTTTTT
CDR3aa: CASSFSFEARLAAGELFF

j_gene: TRBJ1-1
v_gene: TRBV18
abundance: few
d_gene: TRBD1
CDR3nt: TGTGCCAGCTCACCTACAGGGGTTTACACTGAAGCTTTCTTT
CDR3aa: CASSPTGVYTEAFF

j_gene: TRBJ2-5
v_gene: TRBV5-1
abundance: medium-sized
d_gene: -
CDR3nt: TGCGCCAGCAGCTTCCAAGAGACCCAGTACTTC
CDR3aa: CASSFQETQYF

j_gene: TRBJ2-5
v_gene: TRBV7-6
abundance: medium-sized
d_gene: -
CDR3nt: TGTGCCAGCAGCTTAGCGAGGGAGACCCAGTACTTC
CDR3aa: CASSLARETQYF

j_gene: TRBJ2-5
v_gene: TRBV20-1
abundance: medium-sized
d_gene: TRBD2
CDR3nt: TGCAGTGCCGGAACTAGCGTAGTGGAGACCCAGTACTTC
CDR3aa: CSAGTSVVETQYF

j_gene: TRBJ1-6
v_gene: TRBV7-9
abundance: medium-sized
d_gene: -
CDR3nt: TGTGCCAGCAGCCCACAGGGCCATACTAATTCACCCCTCCACTTT
CDR3aa: CASSPQGHTNSPLHF

j_gene: TRBJ2-3
v_gene: TRBV5-1
abundance: medium-sized
d_gene: TRBD2
CDR3nt: TGCGCCAGCACCCCGACTAGCGGACGCACAGATACGCAGTATTTT
CDR3aa: CASTPTSGRTDTQYF

j_gene: TRBJ2-7
v_gene: TRBV20-1
abundance: -
d_gene: -
CDR3nt: TGCAGTGCTAGAGTATCAGGGGTCAAGACCTACGAGCAGTACTTC
CDR3aa: CSARVSGVKTYEQYF

j_gene: TRBJ2-1
v_gene: TRBV20-1
abundance: medium-sized
d_gene: TRBD2
CDR3nt: TGCAGTGCTAGTCGGGAGGGGGGATACAATGAGCAGTTCTTC
CDR3aa: CSASREGGYNEQFF

j_gene: TRBJ1-1
v_gene: TRBV20-1
abundance: medium-sized
d_gene: -
CDR3nt: TGCAGTGTCTGGGAGGGCCCTGAAGCTTTCTTT
CDR3aa: CSVWEGPEAFF

j_gene: TRBJ1-5
v_gene: TRBV20-1
abundance: few
d_gene: -
CDR3nt: TGCAGTGCTACCCCCAGTTGGTCAGTCAATCAGCCCCAGCATTTT
CDR3aa: CSATPSWSVNQPQHF